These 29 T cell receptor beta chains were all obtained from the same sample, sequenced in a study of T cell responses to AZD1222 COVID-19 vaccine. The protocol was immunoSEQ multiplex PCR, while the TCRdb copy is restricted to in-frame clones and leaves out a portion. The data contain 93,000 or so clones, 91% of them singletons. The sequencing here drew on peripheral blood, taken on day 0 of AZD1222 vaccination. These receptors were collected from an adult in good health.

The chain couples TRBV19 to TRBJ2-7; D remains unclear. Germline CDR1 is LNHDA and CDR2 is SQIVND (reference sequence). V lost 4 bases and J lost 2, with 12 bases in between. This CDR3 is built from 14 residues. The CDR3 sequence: CASSTSGLPYEQYF. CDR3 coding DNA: TGTGCCAGTAGTACCTCCGGCCTCCCCTACGAGCAGTACTTC.

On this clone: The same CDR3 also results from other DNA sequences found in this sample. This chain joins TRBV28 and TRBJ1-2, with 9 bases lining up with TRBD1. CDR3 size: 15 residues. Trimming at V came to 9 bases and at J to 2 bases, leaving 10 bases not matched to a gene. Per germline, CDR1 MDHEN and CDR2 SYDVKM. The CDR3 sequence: CASARTGQGNYGYTF. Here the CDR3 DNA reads TGTGCCAGTGCTAGAACTGGACAGGGGAACTATGGCTACACCTTC.

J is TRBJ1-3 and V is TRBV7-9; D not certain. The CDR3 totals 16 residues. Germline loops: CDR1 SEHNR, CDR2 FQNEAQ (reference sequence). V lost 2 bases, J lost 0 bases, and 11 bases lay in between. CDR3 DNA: TGTGCCAGCAGCTTAATGGGCCTCATCTCTGGAAACACCATATATTTT. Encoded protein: CASSLMGLISGNTIYF.

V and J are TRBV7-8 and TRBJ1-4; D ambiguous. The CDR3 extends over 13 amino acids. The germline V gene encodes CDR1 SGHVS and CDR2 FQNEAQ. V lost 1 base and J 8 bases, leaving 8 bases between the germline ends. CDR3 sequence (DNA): TGTGCCAGCAGCTTAGGTGTAGAGGAAAAACTGTTTTTT. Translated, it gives CASSLGVEEKLFF. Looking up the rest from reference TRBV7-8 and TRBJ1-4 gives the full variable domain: GAGVSQSPRYKVAKRGQDVALRCDPISGHVSLFWYQQALGQGPEFLTYFQNEAQLDKSGLPSDRFFAERPEGSVSTLKIQRTQQEDSAVYLCASSLGVEEKLFFGSGTQLSVL.

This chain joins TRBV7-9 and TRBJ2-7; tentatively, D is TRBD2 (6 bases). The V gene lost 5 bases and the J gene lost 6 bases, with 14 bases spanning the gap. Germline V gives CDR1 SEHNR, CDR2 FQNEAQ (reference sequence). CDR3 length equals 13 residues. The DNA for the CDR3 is TGTGCCAGCAGCAAAAGGGACTCCGGCGAGCAGTACTTC. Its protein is CASSKRDSGEQYF. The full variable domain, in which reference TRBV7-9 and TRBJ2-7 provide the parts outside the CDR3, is DTGVSQNPRHKITKRGQNVTFRCDPISEHNRLYWYRQTLGQGPEFLTYFQNEAQLEKSRLLSDRFSAERPKGSFSTLEIQRTEQGDSAMYLCASSKRDSGEQYFGPGTRLTVT.

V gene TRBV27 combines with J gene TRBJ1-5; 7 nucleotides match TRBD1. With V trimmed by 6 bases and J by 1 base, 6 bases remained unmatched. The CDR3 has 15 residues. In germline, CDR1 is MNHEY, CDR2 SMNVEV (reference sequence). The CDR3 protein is CASSPPGQSNQPQHF. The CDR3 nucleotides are TGTGCCAGCAGCCCCCCGGGACAGAGCAATCAGCCCCAGCATTTT.

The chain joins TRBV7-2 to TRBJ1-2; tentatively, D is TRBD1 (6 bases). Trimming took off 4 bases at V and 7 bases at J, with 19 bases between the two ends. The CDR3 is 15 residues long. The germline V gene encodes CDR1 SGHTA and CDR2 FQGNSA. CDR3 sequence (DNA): TGTGCCAGCAGCTCACAGGACAGCCCGGCGGGTGGCTACACCTTC. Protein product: CASSSQDSPAGGYTF.

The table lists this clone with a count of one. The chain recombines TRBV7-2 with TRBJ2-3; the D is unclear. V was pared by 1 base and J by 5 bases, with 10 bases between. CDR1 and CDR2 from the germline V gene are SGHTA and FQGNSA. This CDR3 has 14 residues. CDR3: CASSLGWAGDTQYF. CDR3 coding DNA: TGTGCCAGCAGCTTAGGCTGGGCTGGAGATACGCAGTATTTT.

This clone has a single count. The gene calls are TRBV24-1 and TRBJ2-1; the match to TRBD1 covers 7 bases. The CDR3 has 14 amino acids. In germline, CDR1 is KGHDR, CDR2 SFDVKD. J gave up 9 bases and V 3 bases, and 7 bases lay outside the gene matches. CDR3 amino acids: CATSDLLRTGEQFF. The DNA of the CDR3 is TGTGCCACCAGTGATCTCCTGAGGACAGGTGAGCAGTTCTTC.

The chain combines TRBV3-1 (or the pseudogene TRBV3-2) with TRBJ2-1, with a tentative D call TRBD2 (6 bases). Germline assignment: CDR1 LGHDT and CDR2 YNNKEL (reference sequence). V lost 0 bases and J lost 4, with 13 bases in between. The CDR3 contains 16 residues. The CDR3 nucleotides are TGTGCCAGCAGCCAAGATGGCACTAGCATATACAATGAGCAGTTCTTC. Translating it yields CASSQDGTSIYNEQFF.

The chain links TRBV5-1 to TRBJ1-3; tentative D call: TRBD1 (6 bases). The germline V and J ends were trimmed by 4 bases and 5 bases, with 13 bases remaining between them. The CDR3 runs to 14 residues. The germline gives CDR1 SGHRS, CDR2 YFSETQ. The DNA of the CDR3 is TGCGCCAGCAGCGAGTTCGGGGGCCGAAACACCATATATTTT. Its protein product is CASSEFGGRNTIYF. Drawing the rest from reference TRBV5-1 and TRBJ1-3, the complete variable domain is KAGVTQTPRYLIKTRGQQVTLSCSPISGHRSVSWYQQTPGQGLQFLFEYFSETQRNKGNFPGRFSGRQFSNSRSEMNVSTLELGDSALYLCASSEFGGRNTIYFGEGSWLTVV.

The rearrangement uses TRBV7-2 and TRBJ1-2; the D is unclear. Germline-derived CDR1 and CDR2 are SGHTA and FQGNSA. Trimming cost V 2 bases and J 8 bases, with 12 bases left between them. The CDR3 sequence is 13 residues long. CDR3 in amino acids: CASSLTAPEGYTF. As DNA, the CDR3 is TGTGCCAGCAGCTTAACAGCCCCGGAGGGCTACACCTTC.

The DNA of the CDR3 is TGTGCCTGGAGTGTCGTGGGGACTAGCCCTAATTACGAGCAGTACTTC. It specifies CAWSVVGTSPNYEQYF. The chain recombines TRBV30 with TRBJ2-7, with 9 bases fitting TRBD2. The germline gives CDR1 GTSNPN, CDR2 SVGIG (reference sequence). This CDR3 comprises 16 residues. The junction had 10 bases not matched to a gene; V was cut back by 0 bases and J by 4 bases.

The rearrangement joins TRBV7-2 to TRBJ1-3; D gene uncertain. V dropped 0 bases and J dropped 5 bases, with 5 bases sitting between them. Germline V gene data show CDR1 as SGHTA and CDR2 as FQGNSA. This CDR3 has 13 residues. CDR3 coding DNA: TGTGCCAGCAGCTTAGCGCGGAGAAACACCATATATTTT. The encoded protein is CASSLARRNTIYF.

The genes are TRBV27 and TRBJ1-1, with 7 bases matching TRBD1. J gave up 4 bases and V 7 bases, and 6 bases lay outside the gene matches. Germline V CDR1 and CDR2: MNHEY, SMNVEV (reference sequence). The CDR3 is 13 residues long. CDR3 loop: CASTDRVGTEAFF. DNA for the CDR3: TGTGCCAGCACCGACAGGGTGGGCACTGAAGCTTTCTTT.

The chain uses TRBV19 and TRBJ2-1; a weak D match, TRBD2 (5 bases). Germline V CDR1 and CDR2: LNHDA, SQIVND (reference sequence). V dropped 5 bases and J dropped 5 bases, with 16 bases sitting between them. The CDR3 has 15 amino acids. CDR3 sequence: CASSPLLGLDNEQFF. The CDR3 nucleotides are TGTGCCAGTAGTCCCCTACTAGGCCTGGACAATGAGCAGTTCTTC.

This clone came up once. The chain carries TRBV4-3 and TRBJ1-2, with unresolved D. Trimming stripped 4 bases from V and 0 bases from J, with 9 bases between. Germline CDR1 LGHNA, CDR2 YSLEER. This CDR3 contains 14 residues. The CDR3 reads CASSRRLANYGYTF. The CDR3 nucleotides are TGCGCCAGCAGCCGTAGACTTGCTAACTATGGCTACACCTTC.

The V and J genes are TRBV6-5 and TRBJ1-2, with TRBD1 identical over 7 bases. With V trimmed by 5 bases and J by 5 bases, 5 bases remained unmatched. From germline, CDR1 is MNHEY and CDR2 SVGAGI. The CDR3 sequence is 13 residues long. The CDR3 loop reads CASSRQGRYGYTF. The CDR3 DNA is TGTGCCAGCAGTAGACAGGGTCGATATGGCTACACCTTC.

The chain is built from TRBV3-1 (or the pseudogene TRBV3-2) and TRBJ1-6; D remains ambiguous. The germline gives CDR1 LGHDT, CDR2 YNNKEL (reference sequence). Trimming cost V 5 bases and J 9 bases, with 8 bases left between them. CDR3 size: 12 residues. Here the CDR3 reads CASSEGSSPLHF. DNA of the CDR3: TGTGCCAGCAGCGAAGGTAGTTCACCCCTCCACTTT.

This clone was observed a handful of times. In DNA, the CDR3 is TGTGCCAGCAGTTGGGGGGGTGGCTACACCTTC. It is translated as CASSWGGGYTF. The chain has TRBV12-3 or TRBV12-4 and TRBJ1-2; a weak D match, TRBD1 (5 bases). The CDR3 length is 11 residues. With 4 bases removed from V and 7 bases from J, the gap between germline ends came to 7 bases.

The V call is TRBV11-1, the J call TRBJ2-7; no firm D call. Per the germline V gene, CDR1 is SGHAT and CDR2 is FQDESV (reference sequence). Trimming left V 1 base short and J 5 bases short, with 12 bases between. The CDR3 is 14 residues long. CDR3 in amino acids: CASSLGVRSHEQYF. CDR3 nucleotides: TGTGCCAGCAGCTTAGGGGTTCGGTCCCACGAGCAGTACTTC.

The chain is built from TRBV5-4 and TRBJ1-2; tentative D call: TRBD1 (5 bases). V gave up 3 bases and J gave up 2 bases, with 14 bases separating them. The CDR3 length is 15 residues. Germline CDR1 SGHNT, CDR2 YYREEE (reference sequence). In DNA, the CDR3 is TGTGCCAGCAGCTCCCGCTCTCAGGGAAACTATGGCTACACCTTC. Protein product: CASSSRSQGNYGYTF.

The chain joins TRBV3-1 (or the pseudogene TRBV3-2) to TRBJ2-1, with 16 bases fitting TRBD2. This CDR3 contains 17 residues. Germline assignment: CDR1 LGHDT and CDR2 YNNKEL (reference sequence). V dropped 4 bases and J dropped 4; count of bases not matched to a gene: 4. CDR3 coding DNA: TGTGCCAGCAGCCTGGGACTAGCGGGAGGGATTTACAATGAGCAGTTCTTC. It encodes CASSLGLAGGIYNEQFF.

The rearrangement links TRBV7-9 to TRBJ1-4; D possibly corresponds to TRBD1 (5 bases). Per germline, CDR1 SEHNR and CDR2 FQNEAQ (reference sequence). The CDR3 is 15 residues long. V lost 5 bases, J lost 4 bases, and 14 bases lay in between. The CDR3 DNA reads TGTGCCAGCAGCCTAGGCGGGGGGTATAATGAAAAACTGTTTTTT. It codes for CASSLGGGYNEKLFF.

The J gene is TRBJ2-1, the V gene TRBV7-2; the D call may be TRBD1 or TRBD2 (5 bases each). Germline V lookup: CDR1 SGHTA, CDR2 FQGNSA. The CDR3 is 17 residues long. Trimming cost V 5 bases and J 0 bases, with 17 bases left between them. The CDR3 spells CASSLGWGLSSYNEQFF. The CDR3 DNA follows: TGTGCCAGCAGCCTCGGTTGGGGGTTGAGCTCCTACAATGAGCAGTTCTTC. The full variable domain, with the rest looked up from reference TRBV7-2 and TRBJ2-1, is GAGVSQSPSNKVTEKGKDVELRCDPISGHTALYWYRQSLGQGLEFLIYFQGNSAPDKSGLPSDRFSAERTGGSVSTLTIQRTQQEDSAVYLCASSLGWGLSSYNEQFFGPGTRLTVL.

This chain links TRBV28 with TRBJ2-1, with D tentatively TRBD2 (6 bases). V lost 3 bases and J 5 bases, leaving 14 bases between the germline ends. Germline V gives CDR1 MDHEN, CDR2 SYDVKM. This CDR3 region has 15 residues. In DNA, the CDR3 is TGTGCCAGCAGTTTTAGTGGCGGGAACAACAATGAGCAGTTCTTC. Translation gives CASSFSGGNNNEQFF.

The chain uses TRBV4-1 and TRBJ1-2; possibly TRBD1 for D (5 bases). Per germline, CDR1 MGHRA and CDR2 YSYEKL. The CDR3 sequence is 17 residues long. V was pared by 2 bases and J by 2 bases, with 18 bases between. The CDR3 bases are TGCGCCAGCAGCCAACAGACTCTACAGGAGGGGAACTATGGCTACACCTTC. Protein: CASSQQTLQEGNYGYTF.

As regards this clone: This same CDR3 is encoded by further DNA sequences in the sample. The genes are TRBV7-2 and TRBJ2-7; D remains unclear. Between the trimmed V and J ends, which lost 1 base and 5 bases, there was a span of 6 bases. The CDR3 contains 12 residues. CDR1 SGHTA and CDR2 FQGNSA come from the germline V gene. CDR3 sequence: CASSLGANEQYF. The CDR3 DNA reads TGTGCCAGCAGCTTAGGCGCCAACGAGCAGTACTTC.

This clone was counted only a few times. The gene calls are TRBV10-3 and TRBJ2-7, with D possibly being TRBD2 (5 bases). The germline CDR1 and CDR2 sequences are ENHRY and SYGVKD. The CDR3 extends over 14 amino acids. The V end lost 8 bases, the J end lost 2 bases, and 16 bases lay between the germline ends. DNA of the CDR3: TGTGCCATCTCAACCGGGGAGTGGCCCTACGAGCAGTACTTC. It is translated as CAISTGEWPYEQYF.